This record covers a single T cell receptor beta chain. Antigen unknown. This entry belongs to a study of glioma-infiltrating T cells after dendritic cell vaccination. About the study: Autologous tumor lysate was loaded overnight onto monocyte-derived dendritic cells grown seven days with IL-4 and GM-CSF. Study-level points and caveats: Higher TCR clonality did not directly relate to longer survival.

The time point here: after dendritic cell vaccination, including at tumor progression/relapse. PBMC were collected before vaccination, two weeks after the third vaccination, and at progression. Deletions cut 10 bases from V and 2 bases from J, with 15 bases between. The length of the CDR3 is 13 residues. Germline V gene lookup returns CDR1 SGHAT and CDR2 FQNNGV. The immunoSEQ assay amplified TCRB CDR3 from up to roughly 2 ug DNA. Using immunoSEQ multiplex PCR, the repertoire was profiled, and TCRdb retains in-frame clones only, with some absent. The sample includes fewer than 85,000 clones, more than 75% of them seen just once.

The sequence derives from a human donor with glioblastoma. This chain connects TRBV11-2 to TRBJ2-7; D is perhaps TRBD2 (6 bases). The sequencing here drew on blood, taken after dendritic cell vaccination. The CDR3 nucleotides read TGTGCCACCCCTACGGGGAGGCCCTACGAGCAGTACTTC. Its protein product is CATPTGRPYEQYF.